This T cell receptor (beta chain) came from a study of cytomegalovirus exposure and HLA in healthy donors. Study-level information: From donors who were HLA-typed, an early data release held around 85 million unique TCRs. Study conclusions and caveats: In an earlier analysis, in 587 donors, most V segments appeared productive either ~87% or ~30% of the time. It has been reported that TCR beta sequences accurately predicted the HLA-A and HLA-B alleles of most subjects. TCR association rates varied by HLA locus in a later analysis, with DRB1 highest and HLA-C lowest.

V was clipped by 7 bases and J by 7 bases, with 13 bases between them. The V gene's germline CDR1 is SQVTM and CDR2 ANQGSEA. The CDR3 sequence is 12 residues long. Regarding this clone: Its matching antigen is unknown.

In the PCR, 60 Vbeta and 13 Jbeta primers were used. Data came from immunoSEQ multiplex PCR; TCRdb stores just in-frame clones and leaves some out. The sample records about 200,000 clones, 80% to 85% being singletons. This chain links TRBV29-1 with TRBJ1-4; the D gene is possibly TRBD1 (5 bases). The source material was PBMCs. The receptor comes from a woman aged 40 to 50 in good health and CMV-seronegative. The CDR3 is CSGTAGGEKLFF. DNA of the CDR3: TGCAGCGGGACTGCGGGGGGTGAAAAACTGTTTTTT.